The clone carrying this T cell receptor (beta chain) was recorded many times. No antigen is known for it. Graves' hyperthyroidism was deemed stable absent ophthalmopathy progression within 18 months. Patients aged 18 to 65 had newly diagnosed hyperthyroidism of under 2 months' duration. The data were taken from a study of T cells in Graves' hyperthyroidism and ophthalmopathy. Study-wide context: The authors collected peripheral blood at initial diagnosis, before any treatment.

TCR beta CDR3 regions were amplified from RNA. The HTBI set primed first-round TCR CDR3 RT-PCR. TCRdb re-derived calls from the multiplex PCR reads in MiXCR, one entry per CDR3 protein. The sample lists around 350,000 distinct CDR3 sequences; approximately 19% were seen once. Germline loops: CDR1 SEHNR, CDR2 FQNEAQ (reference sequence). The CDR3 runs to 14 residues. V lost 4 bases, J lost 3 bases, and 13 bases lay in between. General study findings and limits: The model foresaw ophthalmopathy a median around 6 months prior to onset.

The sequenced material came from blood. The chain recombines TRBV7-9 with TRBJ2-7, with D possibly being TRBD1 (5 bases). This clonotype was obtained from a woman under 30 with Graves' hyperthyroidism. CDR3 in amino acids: CASSSDTSFYEQYF. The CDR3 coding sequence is TGTGCCAGCAGCTCGGACACTTCCTTCTACGAGCAGTACTTC.